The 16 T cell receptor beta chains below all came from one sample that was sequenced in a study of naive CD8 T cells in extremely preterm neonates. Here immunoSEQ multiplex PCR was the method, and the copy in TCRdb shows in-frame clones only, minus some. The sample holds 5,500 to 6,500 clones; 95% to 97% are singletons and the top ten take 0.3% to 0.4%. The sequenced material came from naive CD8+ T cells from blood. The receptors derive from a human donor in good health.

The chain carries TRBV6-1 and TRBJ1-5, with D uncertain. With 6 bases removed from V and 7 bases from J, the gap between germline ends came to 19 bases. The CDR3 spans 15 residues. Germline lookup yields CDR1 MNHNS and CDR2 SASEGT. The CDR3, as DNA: TGTGCCAGCAGCGGCGGGGAGAGGAGGCGACAGCCCCAGCATTTT. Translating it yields CASSGGERRRQPQHF.

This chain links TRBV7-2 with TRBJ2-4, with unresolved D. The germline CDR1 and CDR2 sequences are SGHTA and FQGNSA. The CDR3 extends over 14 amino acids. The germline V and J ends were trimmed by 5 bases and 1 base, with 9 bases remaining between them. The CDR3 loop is CASSLPRAKNIQYF. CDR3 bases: TGTGCCAGCAGCCTCCCTAGGGCCAAAAACATTCAGTACTTC.

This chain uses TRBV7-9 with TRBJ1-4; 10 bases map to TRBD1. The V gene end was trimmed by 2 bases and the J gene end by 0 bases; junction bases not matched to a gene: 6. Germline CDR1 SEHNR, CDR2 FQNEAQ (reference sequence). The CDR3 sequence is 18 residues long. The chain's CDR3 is CASSLKGQGFPTNEKLFF. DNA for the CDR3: TGTGCCAGCAGCTTAAAGGGACAGGGGTTTCCAACTAATGAAAAACTGTTTTTT.

CDR3 nucleotide sequence: TGCACCAGCAGCCAAGAGGCAAAGGGGGGGACCTATGGCTACACCTTC. Amino acid sequence: CTSSQEAKGGTYGYTF. J is TRBJ1-2 and V is TRBV1. TRBV1 is reported as a pseudogene. The CDR3 totals 16 residues.

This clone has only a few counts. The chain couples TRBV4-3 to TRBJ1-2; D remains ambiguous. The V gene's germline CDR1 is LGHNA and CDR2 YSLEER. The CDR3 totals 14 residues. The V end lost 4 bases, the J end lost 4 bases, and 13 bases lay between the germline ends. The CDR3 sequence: CASSPGGGSYGYTF. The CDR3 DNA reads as TGCGCCAGCAGCCCCGGTGGAGGTAGCTATGGCTACACCTTC.

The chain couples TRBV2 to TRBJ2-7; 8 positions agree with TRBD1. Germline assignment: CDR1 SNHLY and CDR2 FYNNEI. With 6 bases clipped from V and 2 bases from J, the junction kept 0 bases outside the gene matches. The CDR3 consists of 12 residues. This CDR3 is CASRDRAYEQYF. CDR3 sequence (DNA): TGTGCCAGCAGGGACAGGGCCTACGAGCAGTACTTC.

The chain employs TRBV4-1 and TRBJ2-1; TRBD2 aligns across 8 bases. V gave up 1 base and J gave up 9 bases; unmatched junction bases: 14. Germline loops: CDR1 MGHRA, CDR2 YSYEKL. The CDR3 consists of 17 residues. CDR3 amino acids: CASSQVLGLALSGEQFF. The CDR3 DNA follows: TGCGCCAGCAGCCAAGTCTTAGGACTAGCCCTAAGTGGTGAGCAGTTCTTC.

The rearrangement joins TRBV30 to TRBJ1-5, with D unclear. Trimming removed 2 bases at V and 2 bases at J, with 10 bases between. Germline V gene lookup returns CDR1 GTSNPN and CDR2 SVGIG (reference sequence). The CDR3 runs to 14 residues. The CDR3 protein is CAWSTGVGNQPQHF. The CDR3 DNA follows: TGTGCCTGGAGTACCGGGGTTGGCAATCAGCCCCAGCATTTT.

DNA of the CDR3: TGTGCCTGGAGTCTGGGGAGCCCCTATGAAAAACTGTTTTTT. Its protein product is CAWSLGSPYEKLFF. The chain is built from TRBV30 and TRBJ1-4, with D uncertain. This CDR3 has 14 amino acids. Germline V gene data show CDR1 as GTSNPN and CDR2 as SVGIG (reference sequence). V gave up 2 bases and J gave up 6 bases, with 13 bases separating them.

Written as DNA, the CDR3 is TGTGCCAGCCGTCCGACTAGCGGGGGGAATGAGCAGTTCTTC. Encoded protein: CASRPTSGGNEQFF. This chain joins TRBV18 and TRBJ2-1; 13 bases are a match to TRBD2. The junction had 5 bases not matched to a gene; V was cut back by 8 bases and J by 7 bases. The germline CDR1 and CDR2 sequences are KGHSH and LQKENI. The CDR3 is 14 amino acids.

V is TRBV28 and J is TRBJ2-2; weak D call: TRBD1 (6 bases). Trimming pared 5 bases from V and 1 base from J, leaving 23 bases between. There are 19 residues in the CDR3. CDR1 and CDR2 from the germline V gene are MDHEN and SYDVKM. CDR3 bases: TGTGCCAGCAGTCGTCCACAGGGCCGCGGTGAAAGGAACACCGGGGAGCTGTTTTTT. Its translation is CASSRPQGRGERNTGELFF.

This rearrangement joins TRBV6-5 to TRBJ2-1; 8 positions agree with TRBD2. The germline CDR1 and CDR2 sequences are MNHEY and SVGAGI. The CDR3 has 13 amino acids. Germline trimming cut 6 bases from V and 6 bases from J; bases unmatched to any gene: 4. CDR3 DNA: TGTGCCAGCAGCTACGGACTAGCCAATGAGCAGTTCTTC. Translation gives CASSYGLANEQFF.

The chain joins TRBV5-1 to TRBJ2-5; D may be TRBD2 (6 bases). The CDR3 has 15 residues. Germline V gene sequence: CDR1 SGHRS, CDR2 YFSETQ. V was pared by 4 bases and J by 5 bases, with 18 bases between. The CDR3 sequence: CASSPQRVFVETQYF. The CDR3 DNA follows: TGCGCCAGCAGCCCGCAGCGGGTTTTCGTCGAGACCCAGTACTTC.

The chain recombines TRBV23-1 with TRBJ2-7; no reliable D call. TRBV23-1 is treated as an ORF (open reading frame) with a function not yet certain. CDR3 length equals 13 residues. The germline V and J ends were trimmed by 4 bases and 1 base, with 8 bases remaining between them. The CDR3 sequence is CASSRSASYEQYF. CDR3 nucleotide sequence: TGCGCCAGCAGTCGAAGCGCATCCTACGAGCAGTACTTC.

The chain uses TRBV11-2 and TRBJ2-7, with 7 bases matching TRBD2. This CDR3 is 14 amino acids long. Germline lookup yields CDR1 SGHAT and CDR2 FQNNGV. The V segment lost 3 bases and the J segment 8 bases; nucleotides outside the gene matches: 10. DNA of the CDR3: TGTGCCAGCAGCTTCCTCGCGGGAGACGTTAAGCAGTACTTC. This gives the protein CASSFLAGDVKQYF. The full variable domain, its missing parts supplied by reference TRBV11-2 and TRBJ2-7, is EAGVAQSPRYKIIEKRQSVAFWCNPISGHATLYWYQQILGQGPKLLIQFQNNGVVDDSQLPKDRFSAERLKGVDSTLKIQPAKLEDSAVYLCASSFLAGDVKQYFGPGTRLTVT.

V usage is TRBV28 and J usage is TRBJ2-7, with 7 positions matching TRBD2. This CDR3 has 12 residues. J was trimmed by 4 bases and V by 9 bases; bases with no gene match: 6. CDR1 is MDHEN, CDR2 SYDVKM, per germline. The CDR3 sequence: CASTSANYEQYF. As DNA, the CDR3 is TGTGCCAGTACTAGCGCGAATTACGAGCAGTACTTC. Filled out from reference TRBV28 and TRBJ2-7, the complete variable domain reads DVKVTQSSRYLVKRTGEKVFLECVQDMDHENMFWYRQDPGLGLRLIYFSYDVKMKEKGDIPEGYSVSREKKERFSLILESASTNQTSMYLCASTSANYEQYFGPGTRLTVT.